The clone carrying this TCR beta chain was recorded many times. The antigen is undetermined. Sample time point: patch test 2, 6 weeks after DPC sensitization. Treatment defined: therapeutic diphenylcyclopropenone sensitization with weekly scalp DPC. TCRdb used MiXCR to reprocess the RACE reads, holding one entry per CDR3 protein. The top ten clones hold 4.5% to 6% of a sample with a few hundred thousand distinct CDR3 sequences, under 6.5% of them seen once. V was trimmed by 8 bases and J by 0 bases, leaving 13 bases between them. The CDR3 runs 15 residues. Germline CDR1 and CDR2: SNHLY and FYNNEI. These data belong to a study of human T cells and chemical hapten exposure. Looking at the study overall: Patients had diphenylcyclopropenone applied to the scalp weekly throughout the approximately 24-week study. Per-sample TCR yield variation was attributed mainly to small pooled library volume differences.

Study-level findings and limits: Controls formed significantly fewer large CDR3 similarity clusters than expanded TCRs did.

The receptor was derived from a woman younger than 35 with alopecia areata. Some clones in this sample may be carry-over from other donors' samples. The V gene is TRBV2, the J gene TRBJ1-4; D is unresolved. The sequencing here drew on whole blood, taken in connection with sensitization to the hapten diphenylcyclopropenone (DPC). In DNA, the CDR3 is TGTGCCAGCGGCAAGGGAGATCCAACTAATGAAAAACTGTTTTTT. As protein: CASGKGDPTNEKLFF.